This TCR beta chain originates from a study of molecular identifiers for immune sequencing clone quantification. In germline, CDR1 is SGHRS, CDR2 YFSETQ. This CDR3 is 14 amino acids long. With respect to this clonotype: A read error may account for a junction end that differs from germline.

MiXCR, applied by TCRdb to the PCR reads, yields one record per CDR3 protein. The sample has approximately 680,000 distinct CDR3 sequences, around 25% seen once. This clonotype originated in a human donor in good health. Some libraries in this study had Jurkat cell RNA spiked in. This sequence joins TRBV5-1 and TRBJ1-1; no clear D. The specimen was naive CD8+ T cells from blood, with Jurkat cell RNA spiked in. Subset noted: FACS-sorted CD8+CD4-CCR7+CD45RA+ naive T cells. The CDR3 DNA reads TGCACCAGCAGCTTAGAAGCAGCTTCCACTGAAGCTTTCTTT. Its translation: CTSSLEAASTEAFF.